This TCR beta chain is drawn from a study of shared clonotypes between healthy human individuals (dated by TCRdb to 2020 to 2022). Study-wide context: The cohort included a few men and a couple of women between 18 and 49 years of age. Different laboratories and diverse techniques were used to prepare libraries and sequence TCR repertoires, to increase sequencing depth and limit assay-specific biases. To estimate repertoire size and how much clonotype sharing occurs between individuals, the study deeply sequenced the blood TCR repertoires of several healthy adults. Between about 0.94 and 8.9 billion PBMCs per donor were obtained by leukapheresis. Per donor, three plates each were used for CD4 naive and CD4 memory, two for CD8 naive, and one for CD8 memory.

Using the deep immunoSEQ assay, TCR CDR3 regions were amplified from genomic DNA by multiplex PCR. For each cell subset, the extracted genomic DNA was distributed evenly across all wells of several immunoSEQ 96-well plates, and each plate served as one replicate. For sorted subsets, 150 to 250 ng of genomic DNA, equivalent to some 30,000 T cell genomes, went into each replicate PCR. Purified libraries were measured with a Qubit 3.0 fluorometer, size-checked on a Bioanalyzer 2100, and measured again with the KAPA Library Quantification kit. Each immunoSEQ 96-well plate was sequenced on its own single-read 150-cycle Illumina NextSeq 550 flow cell. The authors processed their data as follows. Because the immunoSEQ output included only junctional sequences and no quality scores, the filtering could not be the same as the filtering used for full-length reads. Sequences were annotated with PyIR, a Python wrapper for IgBLAST v1.9, and V/J genes and CDR3 were assigned using IMGT germline references. Reads were filtered out if the reads had weak V/J assignments (E-value above 1e-6), no CDR3, stop codons, out-of-frame junctions, or ambiguous translated residues. V3J clonotypes were defined by identical inferred V gene, J gene, and CDR3 amino acid sequence. The percentage overlap between two repertoires was calculated by dividing the number of shared unique clonotypes by the size of the smaller repertoire. Repertoire richness was assessed with RTK rarefaction, the Chao1 estimator, and Recon v2.1 estimates of unobserved clonotypes. For all TCRbeta clonotypes obtained by the gDNA method from a few donors, generation probabilities were computed with OLGA. In its TCRdb copy, this immuneACCESS table keeps in-frame sequences only and misses some clones. Where compared with another copy, unresolved V genes explain less than half of these, and the others have no known cause. D and trimming come from the DNA, and the V and J calls and clone size come from that table. In this sample the table shows about 2.3 million clones, around 93% of which occur a single time. The ten largest clonotypes hold 0.37% of the sample.

Donors were healthy HIV-negative adults with no recently reported acute infections or vaccinations. All donors were Caucasian adults living in Nashville, Tennessee, USA. CD4+ T cells were enriched by magnetic negative selection; naive cells were then positively selected on CD45RA, and the negative fraction formed the memory subset. Blood was obtained by leukapheresis, after which PBMCs were separated by Ficoll-Histopaque density gradient centrifugation and cryopreserved in liquid nitrogen vapor phase. Analytical flow cytometry was used to check the purity and quantity of every magnetically sorted T cell population. From each sorted fraction, genomic DNA was isolated and quantified by UV absorbance on a Nanodrop 2000c. General findings and caveats noted by the study authors: Sharing across several donors was observed for around 5% of naive CD4, 3% to 4% of naive CD8, 2% to 2.5% of memory CD4, and over 0.3% of memory CD8 clonotypes. Because the study included only a small number of donors, the genetic and exposure-history diversity represented was limited. Even with the large sequencing depth, rarefaction of the sorted-subset datasets indicated that sequencing was incomplete. Pairwise subsampling led to the expectation that sequencing depth would affect the degree of clonotype sharing among donors. Naive subsets generally had larger estimated clonotype richness than memory subsets. Sampling was restricted to blood, and TCR repertoires in tissues likely differ from the TCR repertoires found in blood. Higher generation probabilities were observed for clonotypes shared by all four sorted-subset donors than for non-shared clonotypes.

The CDR3 runs 17 residues from the cysteine to the phenylalanine. Only the CDR3 DNA is retained, 51 bases long and in frame from the first base. CDR1 and CDR2, per the germline V gene, are MDHEN and SYDVKM. V gives up 6 bases and J gives up 5 bases, and the segment between their germline ends measures 20 bases. Details on this clone: No cognate antigen has been identified for it. Base qualities are not recorded, but no much larger clone differs from it by a single base.

Recombination linked TRBV28 to TRBJ1-6; tentative D gene TRBD1, with 6 bases matching. The specimen sequenced was naive CD4+ T cells from PBMCs. The sample's cell subset or site label, decoded: CD45RA+ positively selected. This receptor was taken from a man aged 18 to 29 in good health. Some clones in this sample may be carry-over from other donors' samples. The DNA sequence is given as TGTGCCAGCAGCTCCCCGGGATACAGGGAACATAATTCACCCCTCCACTTT. It encodes CASSSPGYREHNSPLHF. The full variable domain, completed from the reference TRBV28 and TRBJ1-6 proteins outside the CDR3, reads DVKVTQSSRYLVKRTGEKVFLECVQDMDHENMFWYRQDPGLGLRLIYFSYDVKMKEKGDIPEGYSVSREKKERFSLILESASTNQTSMYLCASSSPGYREHNSPLHFGNGTRLTVT.